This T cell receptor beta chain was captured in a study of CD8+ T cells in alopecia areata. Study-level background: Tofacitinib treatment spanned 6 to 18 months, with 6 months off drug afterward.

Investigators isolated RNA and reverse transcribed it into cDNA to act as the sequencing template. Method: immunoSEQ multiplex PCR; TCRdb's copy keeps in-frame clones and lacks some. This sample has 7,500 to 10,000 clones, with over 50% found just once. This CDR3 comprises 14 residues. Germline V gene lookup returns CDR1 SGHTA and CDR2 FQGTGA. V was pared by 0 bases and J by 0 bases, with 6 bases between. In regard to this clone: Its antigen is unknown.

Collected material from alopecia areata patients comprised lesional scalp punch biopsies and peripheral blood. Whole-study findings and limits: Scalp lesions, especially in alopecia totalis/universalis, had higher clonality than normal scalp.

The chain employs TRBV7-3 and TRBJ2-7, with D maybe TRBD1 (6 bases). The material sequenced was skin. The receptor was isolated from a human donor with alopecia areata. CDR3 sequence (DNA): TGTGCCAGCAGCTTAACGGGACACTCCTACGAGCAGTACTTC. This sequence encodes CASSLTGHSYEQYF.